The 30 T cell receptor beta chains in this list originate from one sample, sequenced in a study of blood T cell repertoires in COVID-19. Generated by immunoSEQ multiplex PCR, the TCRdb table keeps only in-frame clones and is missing some. Among about 190,000 clones listed, approximately 86% were seen once. The specimen was peripheral blood. All receptors derive from a man under 40 with acute or convalescent COVID-19.

This sequence joins TRBV30 and TRBJ1-1, with D uncertain. The CDR3 is made up of 13 amino acids. Germline CDR1 and CDR2: GTSNPN and SVGIG (reference sequence). V was clipped by 0 bases and J by 2 bases, with 7 bases between them. CDR3 sequence (DNA): TGTGCCTGGAGTGTCGGTCTCAACACTGAAGCTTTCTTT. Protein sequence: CAWSVGLNTEAFF.

The chain joins TRBV18 to TRBJ2-2; TRBD2 matches at 12 bases. Germline values: CDR1 KGHSH, CDR2 LQKENI. V lost 3 bases, J lost 6 bases, and 5 bases stayed unmatched. The CDR3 totals 16 residues. CDR3 sequence reads: CASSPGLAGYAGELFF. The CDR3 nucleotides are TGTGCCAGCTCACCGGGACTAGCGGGTTATGCCGGGGAGCTGTTTTTT.

The chain combines TRBV28 with TRBJ1-3; D is perhaps TRBD1 (6 bases). The V and J ends lost 8 bases and 12 bases respectively, with 14 bases between them. Germline CDR1 and CDR2: MDHEN and SYDVKM. This CDR3 region has 11 residues. Written as DNA, the CDR3 is TGTGCCAGCTCCGACAGGACAAACATATATTTT. This sequence encodes CASSDRTNIYF.

This clone was seen just once. In DNA, the CDR3 is TGTGCCAGCAATCAAGGACAGGGGATCACCGGGGAGCTGTTTTTT. Its translation is CASNQGQGITGELFF. V gene TRBV9 combines with J gene TRBJ2-2, with 9 bases that match TRBD1. In germline, CDR1 is SGDLS, CDR2 YYNGEE. There are 15 residues in the CDR3. V trimming: 6 bases; J trimming: 4 bases; junction bases outside the gene matches: 7.

This chain links TRBV19 with TRBJ1-2; D possibly corresponds to TRBD1 (5 bases). Germline loops: CDR1 LNHDA, CDR2 SQIVND (reference sequence). CDR3 length: 12 amino acids. Trimming removed 3 bases at V and 7 bases at J, with 9 bases between. CDR3 bases: TGTGCCAGTAGTATGCTCGGGGGTGGCTACACCTTC. It specifies CASSMLGGGYTF. Full variable domain (outside the CDR3, taken from reference TRBV19 and TRBJ1-2): DGGITQSPKYLFRKEGQNVTLSCEQNLNHDAMYWYRQDPGQGLRLIYYSQIVNDFQKGDIAEGYSVSREKKESFPLTVTSAQKNPTAFYLCASSMLGGGYTFGSGTRLTVV.

V gene TRBV5-8 combines with J gene TRBJ1-3; D unresolved. The CDR3 runs 14 residues. In germline, CDR1 is SGHTS, CDR2 YDEGEE. Trimming removed 0 bases at V and 0 bases at J, with 4 bases between. The CDR3 nucleotides are TGTGCCAGCAGCTTGGGAGGCTCTGGAAACACCATATATTTT. Translation gives CASSLGGSGNTIYF.

This clone was seen just once. The genes are TRBV19 and TRBJ2-2; D is possibly TRBD2 (5 bases). The germline V gene encodes CDR1 LNHDA and CDR2 SQIVND (reference sequence). This CDR3 has 15 amino acids. Trimming removed 2 bases from V and 1 base from J, with 8 bases in between. CDR3 amino acids: CASSIPGVNTGELFF. The CDR3 DNA is TGTGCCAGTAGTATACCCGGGGTGAACACCGGGGAGCTGTTTTTT.

With respect to this clone: Other DNA sequences within the sample encode an identical CDR3. This CDR3 is CASSPRLETQYF. Written as DNA, the CDR3 is TGTGCCAGCTCACCACGTCTAGAGACCCAGTACTTC. The chain is built from TRBV18 and TRBJ2-5, with unresolved D. Germline V gene data show CDR1 as KGHSH and CDR2 as LQKENI. The CDR3 totals 12 residues. V lost 1 base and J 4 bases, leaving 4 bases between the germline ends.

The chain has TRBV28 and TRBJ2-1, with TRBD2 matching over 12 bases. J lost 7 bases, V lost 3 bases, and 7 bases had no gene match. The CDR3 consists of 16 residues. Per the germline V gene, CDR1 is MDHEN and CDR2 is SYDVKM. The CDR3 spells CASSFPLAGGPNEQFF. CDR3 nucleotide sequence: TGTGCCAGCAGTTTCCCCCTAGCGGGAGGGCCAAATGAGCAGTTCTTC.

This clone came up once. The chain couples TRBV11-2 to TRBJ2-3; 9 positions agree with TRBD2. This CDR3 contains 15 residues. Germline lookup yields CDR1 SGHAT and CDR2 FQNNGV. V was clipped by 4 bases and J by 7 bases; unmatched bases: 9. Here the CDR3 DNA reads TGTGCCAGCAGCTCCATAGCGGGGGCCGGGAATACGCAGTATTTT. Translated: CASSSIAGAGNTQYF.

The rearrangement joins TRBV9 to TRBJ2-2; D might be TRBD1 (7 bases). The length of the CDR3 is 18 residues. From germline, CDR1 is SGDLS and CDR2 YYNGEE. V was cut by 3 bases and J by 2 bases, with 20 bases left in between. The CDR3 is CASSAASGGGVNTGELFF. CDR3 coding DNA: TGTGCCAGCAGCGCCGCAAGTGGAGGGGGCGTCAACACCGGGGAGCTGTTTTTT. Based on the CDR3 plus reference TRBV9 and TRBJ2-2, the full variable domain is DSGVTQTPKHLITATGQRVTLRCSPRSGDLSVYWYQQSLDQGLQFLIQYYNGEERAKGNILERFSAQQFPDLHSELNLSSLELGDSALYFCASSAASGGGVNTGELFFGEGSRLTVL.

The chain combines TRBV30 with TRBJ1-1, with a possible D match to TRBD1 (5 bases). Looked up from germline, CDR1 is GTSNPN and CDR2 is SVGIG (reference sequence). CDR3 length equals 14 residues. V was cut by 2 bases and J by 4 bases, with 14 bases left in between. The CDR3 DNA is TGTGCCTGGAGTCCCAGATGGGGGGGCACTGAAGCTTTCTTT. Translating gives CAWSPRWGGTEAFF. Full variable domain (outside the CDR3, taken from reference TRBV30 and TRBJ1-1): SQTIHQWPATLVQPVGSPLSLECTVEGTSNPNLYWYRQAAGRGLQLLFYSVGIGQISSEVPQNLSASRPQDRQFILSSKKLLLSDSGFYLCAWSPRWGGTEAFFGQGTRLTVV.

CDR3 bases: TGTGCCACCGTAGACAGGGTCTACGAGCAGTACTTC. This sequence encodes CATVDRVYEQYF. V is TRBV28 and J is TRBJ2-7; 7 bases match TRBD1. Trimming at V came to 10 bases and at J to 3 bases, leaving 6 bases not matched to a gene. CDR1 is MDHEN and CDR2 is SYDVKM in the germline V gene. The CDR3 loop spans 12 amino acids.

The gene calls are TRBV9 and TRBJ1-6; a possible D gene is TRBD1 (6 bases). Trimming pared 1 base from V and 7 bases from J, leaving 6 bases between. Germline V gives CDR1 SGDLS, CDR2 YYNGEE. The CDR3 consists of 13 residues. Here the CDR3 reads CASSVQGNSPLHF. The CDR3 DNA is TGTGCCAGCAGCGTACAGGGGAATTCACCCCTCCACTTT. The variable domain in full, completed from reference TRBV9 and TRBJ1-6, reads DSGVTQTPKHLITATGQRVTLRCSPRSGDLSVYWYQQSLDQGLQFLIQYYNGEERAKGNILERFSAQQFPDLHSELNLSSLELGDSALYFCASSVQGNSPLHFGNGTRLTVT.

V and J are TRBV29-1 and TRBJ2-2; D is undetermined. Per germline, CDR1 SQVTM and CDR2 ANQGSEA. This CDR3 is built from 14 residues. V lost 7 bases, J lost 0 bases, and 12 bases lay in between. The DNA for the CDR3 is TGCAGCGCCGAGTTAACAGCGAACACCGGGGAGCTGTTTTTT. It yields the protein CSAELTANTGELFF.

The chain is built from TRBV28 and TRBJ1-1; D gene unclear. The germline V and J ends were trimmed by 6 bases and 0 bases, with 20 bases remaining between them. The CDR3 extends over 17 amino acids. Germline CDR1 reads MDHEN; CDR2 reads SYDVKM. The CDR3 is CASSPARKRRLNTEAFF. The DNA of the CDR3 is TGTGCCAGCAGCCCCGCCCGGAAGAGGAGGTTGAACACTGAAGCTTTCTTT.

The V gene is TRBV7-2, the J gene TRBJ2-2; D unclear. The CDR3 consists of 14 residues. The V end was cut by 5 bases, the J end by 5 bases, with 12 bases between. Germline V gene lookup returns CDR1 SGHTA and CDR2 FQGNSA. CDR3 sequence: CASSEYLRTGELFF. DNA of the CDR3: TGTGCCAGCAGCGAATACCTACGGACCGGGGAGCTGTTTTTT. The full variable domain, rest sourced from reference TRBV7-2 and TRBJ2-2, is GAGVSQSPSNKVTEKGKDVELRCDPISGHTALYWYRQSLGQGLEFLIYFQGNSAPDKSGLPSDRFSAERTGGSVSTLTIQRTQQEDSAVYLCASSEYLRTGELFFGEGSRLTVL.

J is TRBJ2-7 and V is TRBV5-1; TRBD2 aligns across 8 bases. From germline, CDR1 is SGHRS and CDR2 YFSETQ. The CDR3 covers 16 residues. After removal of 0 bases from V and 4 bases from J, the junction contained 9 bases not matched to a gene. The DNA of the CDR3 is TGCGCCAGCAGCTTGGAATCGGGAGGGGGGTTTTACGAGCAGTACTTC. Translating it yields CASSLESGGGFYEQYF.

J is TRBJ1-2 and V is TRBV9, with 8 positions matching TRBD1. Per the germline V gene, CDR1 is SGDLS and CDR2 is YYNGEE. Trimming took 4 bases from V and 6 from J; bases not matched to a gene: 11. The CDR3 covers 15 residues. The CDR3 nucleotides are TGTGCCAGCAGCTTAATACAGGGGGTTGGAAATGGCTACACCTTC. It encodes CASSLIQGVGNGYTF.

The rearrangement uses TRBV28 and TRBJ2-2; D may be TRBD1 (5 bases). Germline-derived CDR1 and CDR2 are MDHEN and SYDVKM. This CDR3 contains 15 residues. V lost 2 bases, J lost 1 base, and 8 bases lay in between. The CDR3 DNA follows: TGTGCCAGCAGTTTAAGTAGGGGGAACACCGGGGAGCTGTTTTTT. It is translated as CASSLSRGNTGELFF.

The genes are TRBV5-4 and TRBJ1-2; TRBD1 aligns across 9 bases. CDR1 is SGHNT, CDR2 YYREEE, per germline (reference sequence). There are 13 residues in the CDR3. Unmatched junction bases numbered 6, after V lost 4 bases and J lost 8 bases. The CDR3 region has the DNA TGTGCCAGCAGCCTAGACAGGGGGTACGGCTACACCTTC. Protein product: CASSLDRGYGYTF. Full variable domain (missing parts from reference TRBV5-4 and TRBJ1-2): ETGVTQSPTHLIKTRGQQVTLRCSSQSGHNTVSWYQQALGQGPQFIFQYYREEENGRGNFPPRFSGLQFPNYSSELNVNALELDDSALYLCASSLDRGYGYTFGSGTRLTVV.

The rearrangement uses TRBV4-2 and TRBJ1-3; no reliable D call. Germline loops: CDR1 LGHNA, CDR2 YNFKEQ. This CDR3 spans 14 amino acids. Between the trimmed V and J ends, which lost 4 bases and 4 bases, there was a span of 11 bases. Here the CDR3 reads CASSLGSSGNTIYF. CDR3 in DNA: TGTGCCAGCAGCCTGGGGAGTTCGGGAAACACCATATATTTT.

The V gene is TRBV9, the J gene TRBJ1-3, with D tentatively TRBD1 (6 bases). Looked up from germline, CDR1 is SGDLS and CDR2 is YYNGEE. The CDR3 extends over 14 amino acids. V was cut by 5 bases and J by 0 bases, with 9 bases left in between. The CDR3 region is CASSGQNSGNTIYF. For the CDR3, the DNA is TGTGCCAGCAGTGGACAGAACTCTGGAAACACCATATATTTT.

V and J are TRBV11-2 and TRBJ1-5; TRBD1 aligns across 8 bases. This CDR3 comprises 14 residues. V was clipped by 5 bases and J by 5 bases; unmatched bases: 5. Germline lookup yields CDR1 SGHAT and CDR2 FQNNGV. This CDR3 reads CASSLTGVDQPQHF. As DNA, the CDR3 is TGTGCCAGCAGCCTGACAGGGGTAGATCAGCCCCAGCATTTT.

This clone turned up a few times. This chain connects TRBV5-4 to TRBJ1-4; 8 bases are shared with TRBD1. This CDR3 is 14 amino acids long. V trimming: 2 bases; J trimming: 11 bases; junction bases outside the gene matches: 8. From germline, CDR1 is SGHNT and CDR2 YYREEE (reference sequence). CDR3: CASSLGDTGGKLFF. In DNA form, the CDR3 reads TGTGCCAGCAGCTTAGGGGACACAGGGGGGAAACTGTTTTTT.

This clone has a single count. V gene TRBV13 combines with J gene TRBJ2-7; 8 bases line up with TRBD2. The CDR3 covers 16 residues. The V gene's germline CDR1 is PRHDT and CDR2 FYEKMQ (reference sequence). Trimming removed 4 bases from V and 7 bases from J; junction bases left unmatched: 15. CDR3 nucleotide sequence: TGTGCCAGCAGCTCCCGGGGAGCGGGAGCTTCGAAGGAGCAGTACTTC. Amino acids: CASSSRGAGASKEQYF. The full variable domain, completed using reference TRBV13 and TRBJ2-7, is AAGVIQSPRHLIKEKRETATLKCYPIPRHDTVYWYQQGPGQDPQFLISFYEKMQSDKGSIPDRFSAQQFSDYHSELNMSSLELGDSALYFCASSSRGAGASKEQYFGPGTRLTVT.

This clone came up once. The J gene is TRBJ1-6, the V gene TRBV4-1; the D is unclear. The CDR3 is 16 residues long. Deletions cut 4 bases from V and 0 bases from J, with 10 bases between. The germline V gene encodes CDR1 MGHRA and CDR2 YSYEKL. The CDR3 here is CASSLGKSSYNSPLHF. In nucleotides, the CDR3 is TGCGCCAGCAGCCTCGGGAAGAGCTCCTATAATTCACCCCTCCACTTT.

The chain employs TRBV3-1 (or the pseudogene TRBV3-2) and TRBJ2-3, with TRBD2 matching over 10 bases. The CDR3 is 15 residues long. Germline lookup yields CDR1 LGHDT and CDR2 YNNKEL (reference sequence). The V and J ends lost 4 bases and 7 bases, in that order; junction bases with no gene match: 8. CDR3 loop: CASSRAGGLKHTQYF. CDR3 in DNA: TGTGCCAGCAGCCGAGCGGGAGGGCTGAAACATACGCAGTATTTT.

V gene TRBV7-9 combines with J gene TRBJ2-5; 7 positions agree with TRBD2. With V trimmed by 5 bases and J by 2 bases, 11 bases remained unmatched. Germline V gene sequence: CDR1 SEHNR, CDR2 FQNEAQ (reference sequence). The CDR3 consists of 16 residues. The CDR3 loop reads CASSPTAGVFQETQYF. CDR3 DNA: TGTGCCAGCAGCCCAACGGCGGGAGTTTTTCAAGAGACCCAGTACTTC.

This clone was counted a single time. Other DNA variants within this sample encode the same CDR3. The chain joins TRBV7-3 to TRBJ2-2; 10 positions match TRBD2. Germline V gene lookup returns CDR1 SGHTA and CDR2 FQGTGA. Losses at the gene ends were 0 bases for V and 8 bases for J; bases not matched to a gene: 0. This CDR3 is built from 14 residues. The chain's CDR3 is CASSLTLAGGELFF. Written as DNA, the CDR3 is TGTGCCAGCAGCTTAACACTAGCGGGAGGGGAGCTGTTTTTT.